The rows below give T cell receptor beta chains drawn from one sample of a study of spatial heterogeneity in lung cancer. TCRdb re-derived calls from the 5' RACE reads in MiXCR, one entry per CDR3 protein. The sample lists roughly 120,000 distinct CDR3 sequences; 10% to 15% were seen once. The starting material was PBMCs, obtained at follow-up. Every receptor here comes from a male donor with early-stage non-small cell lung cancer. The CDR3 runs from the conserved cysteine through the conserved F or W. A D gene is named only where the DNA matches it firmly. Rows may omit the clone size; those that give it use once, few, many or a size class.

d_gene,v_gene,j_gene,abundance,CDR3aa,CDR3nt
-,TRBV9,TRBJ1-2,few,CASSVGGPNYGYTF,TGTGCCAGCAGCGTAGGGGGCCCTAACTATGGCTACACCTTC
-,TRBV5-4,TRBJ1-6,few,CASSVEYGAPTGNSPLHF,TGTGCCAGCAGCGTCGAGTATGGGGCGCCTACGGGAAATTCACCCCTCCACTTT
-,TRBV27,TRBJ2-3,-,CASSLRDWTDTQYF,TGTGCCAGCAGTCTTCGGGACTGGACAGATACGCAGTATTTT
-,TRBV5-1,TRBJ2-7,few,CASSLERVSYEQYF,TGCGCCAGCAGCTTGGAGAGGGTATCCTACGAGCAGTACTTC
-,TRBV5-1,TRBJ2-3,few,CASSRRSATDTQYF,TGCGCCAGCAGCAGAAGAAGCGCAACAGATACGCAGTATTTT
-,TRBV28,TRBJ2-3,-,CASSFHFLVRVDTQYF,TGTGCCAGCAGTTTCCACTTCCTGGTCAGGGTAGATACGCAGTATTTT
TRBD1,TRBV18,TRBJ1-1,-,CASSPQQGGRKTEAFF,TGTGCCAGCTCACCGCAGCAGGGGGGTAGGAAGACTGAAGCTTTCTTT
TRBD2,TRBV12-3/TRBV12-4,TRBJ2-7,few,CASSPGRTSEQYF,TGTGCCAGCAGTCCCGGGAGGACAAGCGAGCAGTACTTC
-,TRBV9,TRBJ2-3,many,CASNLDSLDTQYF,TGTGCCAGCAACCTGGACAGCCTCGATACGCAGTATTTT
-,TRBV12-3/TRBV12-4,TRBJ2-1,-,CASKILGNGNEQFF,TGTGCCAGCAAAATCTTGGGAAATGGGAATGAGCAGTTCTTC
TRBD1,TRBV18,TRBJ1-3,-,CASSPPARGRGNTIYF,TGTGCCAGCTCACCGCCAGCCAGGGGGCGCGGAAACACCATATATTTT
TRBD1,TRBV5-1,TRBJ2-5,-,CASSLRQGEDGHQETQYF,TGCGCCAGCAGCCTTCGACAGGGGGAAGATGGCCACCAAGAGACCCAGTACTTC
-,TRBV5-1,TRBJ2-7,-,CASSSDGPSYEQYF,TGCGCCAGCAGCTCGGACGGACCCTCCTACGAGCAGTACTTC
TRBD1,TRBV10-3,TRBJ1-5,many,CAISESGQGGQPQHF,TGTGCCATCAGTGAGTCGGGACAGGGAGGTCAGCCCCAGCATTTT
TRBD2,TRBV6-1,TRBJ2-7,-,CASSEVETSGGPYEQYF,TGTGCCAGCAGTGAAGTGGAGACTAGCGGGGGGCCCTACGAGCAGTACTTC
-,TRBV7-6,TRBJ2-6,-,CASSLPFSGANVLTF,TGTGCCAGCAGCTTACCGTTCTCTGGGGCCAACGTCCTGACTTTC
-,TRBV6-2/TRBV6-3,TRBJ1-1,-,CASSYFDTATEAFF,TGTGCCAGCAGTTACTTTGACACGGCCACTGAAGCTTTCTTT
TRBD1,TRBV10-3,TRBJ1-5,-,CAISGQGADQPQHF,TGTGCCATCAGTGGACAGGGGGCCGATCAGCCCCAGCATTTT
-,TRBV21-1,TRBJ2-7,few,CASSKPHGLRRYEQYF,TGTGCCAGCAGTAAACCCCACGGACTTCGTCGCTACGAGCAGTACTTC
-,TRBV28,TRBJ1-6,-,CASSLYRDNSPLHF,TGTGCCAGCAGTTTATACAGGGATAATTCACCCCTCCACTTT
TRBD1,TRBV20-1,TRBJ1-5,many,CSAKPGQVLRGNQPQHF,TGCAGTGCAAAACCGGGACAGGTTCTTCGCGGCAATCAGCCCCAGCATTTT
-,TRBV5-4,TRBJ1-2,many,CASSSTDIYGYTF,TGTGCCAGCAGCTCTACGGATATCTATGGCTACACCTTC
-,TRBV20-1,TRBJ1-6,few,CSVRGPYYNSPLHF,TGCAGTGTGAGGGGCCCTTACTATAATTCACCCCTCCACTTT
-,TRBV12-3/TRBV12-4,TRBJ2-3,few,CASSLTANTQYF,TGTGCCAGCAGTTTGACAGCGAATACGCAGTATTTT
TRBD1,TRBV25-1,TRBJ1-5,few,CASSDTGVGSNQPQHF,TGTGCCAGCAGTGACACAGGGGTGGGTAGCAATCAGCCCCAGCATTTT
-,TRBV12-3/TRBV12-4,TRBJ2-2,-,CASSPGWAGELFF,TGTGCCAGCAGTCCAGGGTGGGCCGGGGAGCTGTTTTTT
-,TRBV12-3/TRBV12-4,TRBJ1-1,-,CASTLGANTEAFF,TGTGCCAGCACCCTGGGGGCGAACACTGAAGCTTTCTTT